Shown below are 18 T cell receptor beta chains from a single sample sequenced in a study of technical replicates of blood from a handful of donors. Sequenced by immunoSEQ multiplex PCR; TCRdb stores in-frame clones only, minus some. In the table there are fewer than 70,000 clones, approximately 86% of which are singletons. Sequenced sample: PBMCs. The source of these receptors is a human donor in good health. Some clones in this sample may be carry-over from other donors' samples.

V is TRBV30 and J is TRBJ1-5, with TRBD1 matching 7 bases. The V and J ends lost 1 base and 3 bases, in that order; junction bases with no gene match: 9. Germline V CDR1 and CDR2: GTSNPN, SVGIG (reference sequence). CDR3 length: 16 amino acids. The CDR3 loop reads CAWSESRTGPNQPQHF. CDR3 nucleotides: TGTGCCTGGAGTGAGAGCCGGACAGGACCCAATCAGCCCCAGCATTTT.

This chain joins TRBV7-7 and TRBJ2-2; tentative D call: TRBD2 (6 bases). V dropped 5 bases and J dropped 2 bases, with 18 bases sitting between them. The CDR3 spans 17 residues. Germline loops: CDR1 SSHAT, CDR2 FNYEAQ (reference sequence). The CDR3 DNA reads as TGTGCCAGCAGCCAGACCATCGGGCGGGGAAACACCGGGGAGCTGTTTTTT. It is translated as CASSQTIGRGNTGELFF. The variable domain in full, with the rest retrieved from reference TRBV7-7 and TRBJ2-2, is GAGVSQSPRYKVTKRGQDVTLRCDPISSHATLYWYQQALGQGPEFLTYFNYEAQPDKSGLPSDRFSAERPEGSISTLTIQRTEQRDSAMYRCASSQTIGRGNTGELFFGEGSRLTVL.

This clone is categorized as medium-sized. The rearrangement links TRBV15 to TRBJ2-2; 7 nucleotides agree with TRBD2. The CDR3 is made up of 16 amino acids. With V trimmed by 7 bases and J by 0 bases, 8 bases remained unmatched. CDR1 and CDR2 from the germline V gene are LNHNV and YYDKDF (reference sequence). The CDR3 DNA follows: TGTGCCACCAAGGGAGGGTTATCAGCGAACACCGGGGAGCTGTTTTTT. Protein product: CATKGGLSANTGELFF.

The rearrangement uses TRBV5-6 and TRBJ1-1; possibly TRBD1 for D (6 bases). Germline CDR1 is SGHDT and CDR2 is YYEEEE. The CDR3 loop spans 17 amino acids. Between the trimmed V and J ends, which lost 4 bases and 0 bases, there was a span of 19 bases. In DNA form, the CDR3 reads TGTGCCAGCAGCCGAAGGACAGAAAGAACAATGAACACTGAAGCTTTCTTT. Amino acid sequence: CASSRRTERTMNTEAFF.

This chain links TRBV4-1 with TRBJ2-7, with 7 bases matching TRBD1. Germline trimming cut 0 bases from V and 3 bases from J; bases unmatched to any gene: 5. This CDR3 contains 15 residues. Looked up from germline, CDR1 is MGHRA and CDR2 is YSYEKL. For the CDR3, the DNA is TGCGCCAGCAGCCAAGATTACGGGACAGACTACGAGCAGTACTTC. This sequence encodes CASSQDYGTDYEQYF.

The gene calls are TRBV7-6 and TRBJ2-3; D may be TRBD2 (6 bases). This CDR3 contains 15 residues. Trimming removed 5 bases at V and 5 bases at J, with 17 bases between. CDR1 SGHVS and CDR2 FNYEAQ come from the germline V gene. CDR3 sequence reads: CASSPRVVRGDTQYF. The CDR3 DNA is TGTGCCAGCAGCCCCCGGGTGGTGCGGGGAGATACGCAGTATTTT.

The chain couples TRBV6-5 to TRBJ2-7; D perhaps matches TRBD2 (6 bases). The CDR3 spans 15 residues. Trimming removed 6 bases at V and 5 bases at J, with 20 bases between. Looked up from germline, CDR1 is MNHEY and CDR2 is SVGAGI. CDR3 region: CASRPPPGSGHEQYF. The CDR3 nucleotides read TGTGCCAGCAGACCCCCCCCTGGTAGCGGACACGAGCAGTACTTC.

The chain is built from TRBV28 and TRBJ1-1; no clear D gene. Trimming shortened V by 9 bases and J by 0 bases, and 5 bases separated the two germline ends. This CDR3 has 11 amino acids. Per germline, CDR1 MDHEN and CDR2 SYDVKM. The CDR3 nucleotides are TGTGCCAGTGAGATGAACACTGAAGCTTTCTTT. It yields the protein CASEMNTEAFF.

The DNA of the CDR3 is TGTGCCAGCAGCTTATCTACAGGGGGCCGGGAGCTGTTTTTT. The encoded protein is CASSLSTGGRELFF. This rearrangement joins TRBV7-8 to TRBJ2-2; the match to TRBD1 covers 9 bases. Germline CDR1 SGHVS, CDR2 FQNEAQ. The CDR3 has 14 amino acids. The junction had 4 bases not matched to a gene; V was cut back by 2 bases and J by 9 bases.

The genes are TRBV5-6 and TRBJ2-5, with 14 nucleotides matching TRBD2. The CDR3 is 15 amino acids. The V gene end was trimmed by 4 bases and the J gene end by 2 bases; junction bases not matched to a gene: 1. Germline V gene sequence: CDR1 SGHDT, CDR2 YYEEEE. CDR3 sequence reads: CASSRLAGGQETQYF. For the CDR3, the DNA is TGTGCCAGCAGCCGACTAGCGGGGGGGCAAGAGACCCAGTACTTC.

The chain has TRBV9 and TRBJ1-2, with 8 bases lining up with TRBD1. The CDR3 is 14 amino acids. CDR1 SGDLS and CDR2 YYNGEE come from the germline V gene. The trim removed 3 bases at V and 7 bases at J, leaving 8 bases unmatched. CDR3 protein: CASSAQDRVRGYTF. CDR3 sequence (DNA): TGTGCCAGCAGCGCCCAGGACAGGGTCCGTGGCTACACCTTC.

The chain has TRBV5-1 and TRBJ2-5; 9 bases are a match to TRBD2. The CDR3 is 15 residues long. The V and J ends lost 4 bases and 2 bases, in that order; junction bases with no gene match: 6. The germline CDR1 and CDR2 sequences are SGHRS and YFSETQ. CDR3 sequence: CASSGSGGLQETQYF. As DNA, the CDR3 is TGCGCCAGCAGCGGCAGCGGGGGGCTGCAAGAGACCCAGTACTTC.

This chain connects TRBV7-8 to TRBJ2-7; D is unresolved. The CDR3 sequence is 12 residues long. CDR1 and CDR2 from the germline V gene are SGHVS and FQNEAQ. V lost 1 base to trimming and J lost 3 bases, with 4 bases between them. The CDR3 protein is CASSLGDYEQYF. In nucleotides, the CDR3 is TGTGCCAGCAGCTTAGGCGACTACGAGCAGTACTTC.

The CDR3 spells CASTDKRHRINYGYTF. The CDR3 nucleotides read TGTGCCAGTACCGATAAAAGGCACAGGATTAACTATGGCTACACCTTC. V and J are TRBV19 and TRBJ1-2, with a tentative D call TRBD1 (5 bases). Germline values: CDR1 LNHDA, CDR2 SQIVND (reference sequence). V lost 7 bases and J 1 base, leaving 19 bases between the germline ends. The CDR3 covers 16 residues.

The rearrangement links TRBV6-1 to TRBJ1-4; 9 bases match TRBD1. Germline lookup yields CDR1 MNHNS and CDR2 SASEGT. V was clipped by 6 bases and J by 3 bases; unmatched bases: 5. This CDR3 contains 15 residues. CDR3 DNA: TGTGCCAGCAGCGAACAGGGGGCAGCTAATGAAAAACTGTTTTTT. Its protein product is CASSEQGAANEKLFF.

The chain has TRBV4-1 and TRBJ1-4; perhaps TRBD1 as D (6 bases). Trimming pared 0 bases from V and 4 bases from J, leaving 12 bases between. The CDR3 runs 16 residues. Looked up from germline, CDR1 is MGHRA and CDR2 is YSYEKL. Here the CDR3 DNA reads TGCGCCAGCAGCCAAGAGTGGCGAGGGGGTAATGAAAAACTGTTTTTT. This codes for CASSQEWRGGNEKLFF.

The V call is TRBV28, the J call TRBJ1-2; the D gene is possibly TRBD1 (6 bases). The CDR3 is made up of 12 amino acids. The V gene lost 6 bases and the J gene lost 4 bases, with 9 bases spanning the gap. Germline values: CDR1 MDHEN, CDR2 SYDVKM. This chain's CDR3 is CASSPDSYGYTF. Written as DNA, the CDR3 is TGTGCCAGCAGCCCGGACAGCTATGGCTACACCTTC.

The chain couples TRBV6-4 to TRBJ2-5, with TRBD2 matching over 8 bases. Germline CDR1 MRHNA, CDR2 SNTAGT. This CDR3 contains 15 residues. V was pared by 7 bases and J by 0 bases, with 7 bases of the junction left unmatched. DNA of the CDR3: TGTGCCAGCACCCCGGGAGGGCCTAACCAAGAGACCCAGTACTTC. It yields the protein CASTPGGPNQETQYF.